The 22 T cell receptor beta chains in this list originate from one sample, sequenced in a study of blood T cell repertoires in COVID-19. Libraries were prepared by immunoSEQ multiplex PCR; TCRdb keeps only in-frame clonotypes and omits some of them. The data show a few hundred thousand clones, 88% seen once. Material: PBMCs or T cells enriched from blood (not recorded which). The receptors stem from a woman in her twenties or thirties who had been exposed to COVID-19.

This clone showed up just once. This CDR3 is CASSLERGPYNEQFF. For the CDR3, the DNA is TGTGCCAGCAGCCTAGAGCGGGGACCCTACAATGAGCAGTTCTTC. The chain links TRBV5-8 to TRBJ2-1; 7 positions agree with TRBD2. This CDR3 contains 15 residues. Per the germline V gene, CDR1 is SGHTS and CDR2 is YDEGEE. The trim removed 4 bases at V and 2 bases at J, leaving 6 bases unmatched.

This chain uses TRBV23-1 with TRBJ1-6; 7 bases line up with TRBD1. TRBV23-1 qualifies as an ORF whose function is uncertain. Germline trimming cut 2 bases from V and 8 bases from J; bases unmatched to any gene: 9. The CDR3 loop spans 16 amino acids. Here the CDR3 reads CASSQKTGRTDSPLHF. The CDR3 bases are TGCGCCAGCAGTCAAAAGACAGGGAGGACAGATTCACCCCTCCACTTT.

CDR3 in DNA: TGTGCCAGCCTACGAGGGTCCACCGGGGAGCTGTTTTTT. Protein sequence: CASLRGSTGELFF. The chain joins TRBV7-7 to TRBJ2-2; D possibly corresponds to TRBD2 (5 bases). Germline V CDR1 and CDR2: SSHAT, FNYEAQ (reference sequence). This CDR3 has 13 residues. V lost 8 bases, J lost 4 bases, and 11 bases lay in between.

This chain uses TRBV7-6 with TRBJ2-3; 8 bases are a match to TRBD2. V lost 5 bases to trimming and J lost 7 bases; unmatched junction nucleotides: 8. Germline V gives CDR1 SGHVS, CDR2 FNYEAQ. The CDR3 is 14 amino acids. In nucleotides, the CDR3 is TGTGCCAGCAGCCCCGGACTAGCCCGCCATACGCAGTATTTT. Protein sequence: CASSPGLARHTQYF.

This clone was recorded once. Within the sample, other DNA sequences also encode this same CDR3. This chain uses TRBV12-3 or TRBV12-4 with TRBJ2-7; 8 positions agree with TRBD2. The length of the CDR3 is 13 residues. V was pared by 5 bases and J by 3 bases, with 3 bases of the junction left unmatched. CDR3 nucleotide sequence: TGTGCCAGCAGTAGGACTAGCAGCTACGAGCAGTACTTC. Amino acids: CASSRTSSYEQYF.

The genes are TRBV3-1 (or the pseudogene TRBV3-2) and TRBJ2-7, with 12 positions matching TRBD1. Trimming removed 1 base from V and 6 bases from J; junction bases left unmatched: 4. The CDR3 has 15 amino acids. Germline assignment: CDR1 LGHDT and CDR2 YNNKEL (reference sequence). DNA of the CDR3: TGTGCCAGCAGCCAAGGGGGGACAGGGGGCTCCGAGCAGTACTTC. Its protein product is CASSQGGTGGSEQYF.

The chain carries TRBV28 and TRBJ1-1; TRBD1 is a possible D gene (6 bases). In germline, CDR1 is MDHEN, CDR2 SYDVKM. Trimming stripped 6 bases from V and 6 bases from J, with 23 bases between. CDR3 size: 16 residues. CDR3 region: CASRKRTEGRTAEAFF. The CDR3 DNA reads as TGTGCCAGCAGGAAAAGGACAGAAGGGCGAACAGCTGAAGCTTTCTTT.

The genes are TRBV7-9 and TRBJ2-7, with TRBD2 identical over 11 bases. The germline V gene has CDR1 SEHNR and CDR2 FQNEAQ (reference sequence). The CDR3 runs 17 residues. V shed 5 bases and J 6 bases; nucleotides not matched to a gene: 15. CDR3 nucleotides: TGTGCCAGCAGCCCACACGCCCCTAGCGGGAGGCCCCCCGAGCAGTACTTC. The encoded protein is CASSPHAPSGRPPEQYF.

The CDR3, as DNA: TGTGCCAGCAGTTACTCGACTCCGAACACTGAAGCTTTCTTT. It encodes CASSYSTPNTEAFF. The chain recombines TRBV6-5 with TRBJ1-1; no firm D call. V lost 0 bases and J lost 1, with 6 bases in between. Germline V CDR1 and CDR2: MNHEY, SVGAGI. The CDR3 sequence is 14 residues long.

The V gene is TRBV28, the J gene TRBJ1-1; D possibly corresponds to TRBD1 (5 bases). The CDR3 consists of 15 residues. The germline V gene encodes CDR1 MDHEN and CDR2 SYDVKM. The V end lost 6 bases, the J end lost 1 base, and 15 bases lay between the germline ends. DNA for the CDR3: TGTGCCAGCAGCACTGGGGCGCCGGCGAACACTGAAGCTTTCTTT. Translation: CASSTGAPANTEAFF.

The chain links TRBV2 to TRBJ2-7; 7 nucleotides line up with TRBD2. The CDR3 covers 18 residues. Germline trimming cut 3 bases from V and 0 bases from J; bases unmatched to any gene: 14. Germline V CDR1 and CDR2: SNHLY, FYNNEI. CDR3 region: CASSDPTLAGAISYEQYF. The CDR3 DNA reads as TGTGCCAGCAGTGACCCCACTTTAGCGGGTGCGATCTCCTACGAGCAGTACTTC.

The chain joins TRBV29-1 to TRBJ2-2; D may be TRBD1 (7 bases). CDR3 length equals 14 residues. The germline gives CDR1 SQVTM, CDR2 ANQGSEA. The V end was cut by 6 bases, the J end by 1 base, with 12 bases between. CDR3 coding DNA: TGCAGCGTAGATCAGGGGGGGAACACCGGGGAGCTGTTTTTT. Translating it yields CSVDQGGNTGELFF.

The chain joins TRBV19 to TRBJ2-3; 7 bases fit TRBD1. Germline-derived CDR1 and CDR2 are LNHDA and SQIVND (reference sequence). CDR3 length: 14 amino acids. Trimming at V came to 5 bases and at J to 0 bases, leaving 2 bases not matched to a gene. CDR3 DNA: TGTGCCAGTAGTCTGGGACAGAGCACAGATACGCAGTATTTT. Its protein product is CASSLGQSTDTQYF.

V and J are TRBV7-9 and TRBJ1-5; D call uncertain. Trimming shortened V by 2 bases and J by 5 bases, and 13 bases separated the two germline ends. The CDR3 consists of 15 residues. Germline V gives CDR1 SEHNR, CDR2 FQNEAQ (reference sequence). As DNA, the CDR3 is TGTGCCAGCAGCTTACGAGGGCAGGTGGATCAGCCCCAGCATTTT. It encodes CASSLRGQVDQPQHF.

The gene calls are TRBV9 and TRBJ1-2; TRBD1 might be the D (6 bases). Trimming stripped 4 bases from V and 4 bases from J, with 17 bases between. The germline CDR1 and CDR2 sequences are SGDLS and YYNGEE. The CDR3 totals 15 residues. CDR3 sequence (DNA): TGTGCCAGCAGCCCAGGGGCACGGGTCGTCTATGGCTACACCTTC. Protein product: CASSPGARVVYGYTF.

J is TRBJ2-1 and V is TRBV5-1, with 8 bases aligning to TRBD2. The CDR3 loop spans 16 amino acids. CDR1 and CDR2 from the germline V gene are SGHRS and YFSETQ. V trimming: 0 bases; J trimming: 9 bases; junction bases outside the gene matches: 11. DNA for the CDR3: TGCGCCAGCAGCTTGGTTAAGGGACTAGGAGGTGGTGAGCAGTTCTTC. As protein: CASSLVKGLGGGEQFF.

The chain joins TRBV5-1 to TRBJ2-2, with a weak D call TRBD2 (5 bases). The V end was cut by 1 base, the J end by 3 bases, with 13 bases between. From germline, CDR1 is SGHRS and CDR2 YFSETQ. The CDR3 is 16 amino acids. CDR3 sequence: CASSLTASLDTGELFF. The CDR3 DNA is TGCGCCAGCAGCTTGACGGCCTCACTAGACACCGGGGAGCTGTTTTTT.

This sequence joins TRBV7-9 and TRBJ2-3; 10 bases line up with TRBD2. The CDR3 has 14 amino acids. V lost 5 bases, J lost 5 bases, and 4 bases stayed unmatched. CDR1 is SEHNR, CDR2 FQNEAQ, per germline (reference sequence). The CDR3 region has the DNA TGTGCCAGCAGCGATAGCGGGAGGTTAGATACGCAGTATTTT. This codes for CASSDSGRLDTQYF.

The CDR3 loop reads CASSHGYSNQPQHF. The CDR3 region has the DNA TGTGCCAGCTCACACGGGTATAGCAATCAGCCCCAGCATTTT. The chain joins TRBV18 to TRBJ1-5, with D hard to call. Trimming took 4 bases from V and 0 from J, leaving 7 bases between them. CDR3 length equals 14 residues. In germline, CDR1 is KGHSH, CDR2 LQKENI.

Comments on this clone: Other DNA sequences within the sample encode an identical CDR3. The chain combines TRBV5-4 with TRBJ1-1; 9 nucleotides line up with TRBD1. The trim removed 0 bases at V and 8 bases at J, leaving 2 bases unmatched. Per the germline V gene, CDR1 is SGHNT and CDR2 is YYREEE (reference sequence). The CDR3 covers 13 residues. The chain's CDR3 is CASSLGGTGEAFF. CDR3 nucleotides: TGTGCCAGCAGCTTGGGGGGGACAGGGGAAGCTTTCTTT.

The rearrangement links TRBV11-2 to TRBJ2-1; the D gene is possibly TRBD2 (6 bases). V lost 1 base and J 15 bases, leaving 16 bases between the germline ends. CDR1 and CDR2 (germline): SGHAT, FQNNGV. The CDR3 consists of 13 residues. The CDR3 here is CASSLGPTSWGFF. In DNA form, the CDR3 reads TGTGCCAGCAGCTTAGGCCCTACTAGCTGGGGGTTCTTC.

This chain uses TRBV6-5 with TRBJ2-7, with 10 bases that match TRBD1. This CDR3 is built from 15 residues. Germline lookup yields CDR1 MNHEY and CDR2 SVGAGI. With V trimmed by 6 bases and J by 3 bases, 8 bases remained unmatched. The CDR3 loop reads CASSPAGTGDYEQYF. The CDR3 DNA sequence: TGTGCCAGCAGCCCCGCCGGGACAGGGGACTACGAGCAGTACTTC.